This TCR beta chain was recorded in a study of identical twins. Germline CDR1 and CDR2: DFQATT and SNEGSKA (reference sequence). The CDR3 has 14 residues. V dropped 3 bases and J dropped 8; count of bases not matched to a gene: 12. TCRdb re-called the 5' RACE reads through MiXCR, storing one row per CDR3 protein. The sample includes 420,000 or so distinct CDR3 sequences, around a sixth of them seen just once. Study-wide findings and caveats: There were fewer insertions in abundant cord blood beta clonotypes, but memory repertoires showed no such pattern.

This clonotype was seen only a few times. Antigen: not known. The sample comprised naive T cells sorted from blood. The sequence came from a man in his forties or fifties in good health. V usage is TRBV20-1 and J usage is TRBJ1-2; 7 nucleotides line up with TRBD1. The CDR3 sequence: CSASYRTGSGGYTF. The CDR3 nucleotides are TGCAGTGCTAGTTATCGGACAGGATCCGGAGGCTACACCTTC.